This T cell receptor beta chain was captured in a study of Ad26.COV2.S vaccination and SARS-CoV-2 variants. Background on the study: Intramuscularly, Ad26.COV2.S was given either once or twice, 56 days apart. General study findings and limits: Researchers cautioned that TCR breadth and depth analyses may have underestimated total T cell responses. Similar non-spike TCR breadth was seen in vaccine and placebo recipients.

Regarding treatment: about 20 received Ad26.COV2.S at low or high dose, single or two shots; roughly five received placebo; per-sample allocation not given. Sampling took place 63 days after the first vaccine or placebo injection. The donor was a Boston adult aged 18-55 years. About this clone itself: As yet, its antigen is unknown.

Clones were read by immunoSEQ multiplex PCR, and TCRdb kept only the in-frame ones, dropping some. The table records hundreds of thousands of clones, around 89% of them present only once. Unmatched junction bases numbered 5, after V lost 5 bases and J lost 6 bases. The CDR3 has 13 residues. Per germline, CDR1 MNHEY and CDR2 SVGAGI. This chain uses TRBV6-5 with TRBJ1-2; 8 bases match TRBD1. This receptor was taken from a person between 18 and 59 years old who received the Ad26.COV2.S COVID-19 vaccine or a placebo. The starting material was peripheral blood, obtained in a trial of Ad26.COV2.S vaccine versus placebo. The CDR3 region has the DNA TGTGCCAGCAGTCTAGACAGGGGCGATGGCTACACCTTC. Encoded protein: CASSLDRGDGYTF.